This T cell receptor (beta chain) originates from a study of blood T cell repertoires in COVID-19. Study-level background: Specimens from acute and convalescent COVID-19 originated in the United States, Italy and Spain. In each case, the material was cDNA or gDNA derived from T cells, B-cell-depleted T cells, or PBMCs.

Original handling: Nucleated cell number was recorded as an estimate derived from reference gene primer amplification. Repertoires were generated with immunoSEQ multiplex PCR, while TCRdb's copy carries only in-frame clones and drops some. The DNA gave D and trimming, while V, J and clone size come from that table. The sample contains roughly 250,000 clones, approximately 80% of which appear only once. This CDR3 is 18 amino acids long. Germline lookup yields CDR1 SGHTA and CDR2 FQGNSA. The J segment lost 3 bases and the V segment lost 3 bases, leaving 13 bases of the junction unmatched. This receptor was identified in a human donor in a cohort sampled during active COVID-19. The rearrangement uses TRBV7-2 and TRBJ2-1; 8 bases agree with TRBD2. The sequencing input was peripheral blood. In DNA form, the CDR3 reads TGTGCCAGCAGCTTCCCCCAGACTAGCGATACTAACTACAATGAGCAGTTCTTC. This encodes CASSFPQTSDTNYNEQFF.